This T cell receptor (beta chain) was sequenced during a study of OX40 agonist ivuxolimab in advanced cancers. Study context: Patients were dosed intravenously with ivuxolimab at 0.01 to 10 mg/kg every 2 weeks.

Study-wide results and limits: Also showing low normalized T-cell clonal expansion were some of the nonresponders.

Regarding this clone: Its antigen remains unidentified.

Libraries were prepared by immunoSEQ multiplex PCR; TCRdb keeps only in-frame clonotypes and omits some of them. The sample holds 80,000 or so clones; about nine tenths are singletons and the top ten take about 0.7%. Germline CDR1 is SGHVS and CDR2 is FNYEAQ. The ends lost 5 bases at V and 10 bases at J; junction bases unmatched: 7. The CDR3 loop spans 13 amino acids. The sample was CD4+ or CD8+ T cells sorted from blood, taken in a trial of the OX40 agonist ivuxolimab. This sequence originates from an adult with an advanced solid tumor such as melanoma, head and neck, liver or kidney cancer. V is TRBV7-6 and J is TRBJ2-1, with TRBD2 matching over 8 bases. CDR3 nucleotides: TGTGCCAGCAGCCGGACCCGGGAGGGAGAGCAGTTCTTC. Encoded protein: CASSRTREGEQFF. The full variable domain, in which reference TRBV7-6 and TRBJ2-1 provide the parts outside the CDR3, is GAGVSQSPRYKVTKRGQDVALRCDPISGHVSLYWYRQALGQGPEFLTYFNYEAQQDKSGLPNDRFSAERPEGSISTLTIQRTEQRDSAMYRCASSRTREGEQFFGPGTRLTVL.